Each of the 31 T cell receptor beta chains below was sequenced from the same sample in a study of CD8+CD57+ T cells in acquired aplastic anemia. The template used for profiling TCR beta VDJ and CDR3 was genomic DNA. TCRdb reprocessed the reads via MiXCR and lists one record per CDR3 protein. The sample consists of 400,000 to 500,000 distinct CDR3 sequences, approximately 70% of them appearing once. The sequenced sample consisted of sorted CD4+, CD8+, or CD8+CD57+ T cells (not recorded which) from PBMCs. These receptors came from a human donor in good health, serving as a control.

The V gene is TRBV20-1, the J gene TRBJ1-2; TRBD1 aligns across 7 bases. The CDR3 runs to 13 residues. Per the germline V gene, CDR1 is DFQATT and CDR2 is SNEGSKA (reference sequence). J gave up 5 bases and V 5 bases, and 8 bases lay outside the gene matches. CDR3 sequence reads: CSAGGDSRYGYTF. The CDR3 DNA follows: TGCAGTGCTGGGGGGGACAGTCGATATGGCTACACCTTC.

This clonotype was seen many times. V usage is TRBV19 and J usage is TRBJ1-1; D is undetermined. V was clipped by 7 bases and J by 0 bases, with 9 bases between them. The CDR3 has 13 amino acids. Germline CDR1 LNHDA, CDR2 SQIVND (reference sequence). The chain's CDR3 is CASKMEMNTEAFF. CDR3 coding DNA: TGTGCCAGTAAGATGGAGATGAACACTGAAGCTTTCTTT.

In regard to this clonotype: Because it lacks the conserved phenylalanine or tryptophan at the end, this CDR3 is likely a read error. Because the CDR3's place on the DNA is in doubt, the DNA is left out and the CDR3 is given as listed by TCRdb. The chain combines TRBV2 with TRBJ1-4. Germline V gene sequence: CDR1 SNHLY, CDR2 FYNNEI. Inclusive of both ends, the CDR3 amounts to 15 amino acids. The CDR3 here is CASSVAGDYQPQHFG.

This clonotype was observed a few times. A read error is possible here, since a much larger clone lies one base away. This rearrangement joins TRBV7-8 to TRBJ2-1; D call uncertain. The CDR3 is 13 residues long. Germline values: CDR1 SGHVS, CDR2 FQNEAQ. Trimming removed 5 bases from V and 7 bases from J, with 12 bases in between. CDR3 bases: TGTGCCAGCAGCCCGACCCATGGGAATGAGCAGTTCTTC. Its protein is CASSPTHGNEQFF.

V and J are TRBV19 and TRBJ1-5; TRBD1 might be the D (5 bases). The CDR3 consists of 14 residues. Trimming removed 3 bases at V and 6 bases at J, with 12 bases between. Germline loops: CDR1 LNHDA, CDR2 SQIVND (reference sequence). This CDR3 reads CASSIVGGGQPQHF. The DNA of the CDR3 is TGTGCCAGTAGTATTGTCGGGGGAGGTCAGCCCCAGCATTTT.

The gene calls are TRBV20-1 and TRBJ1-1; no firm D call. Germline V CDR1 and CDR2: DFQATT, SNEGSKA (reference sequence). The CDR3 totals 14 residues. Trimming pared 1 base from V and 1 base from J, leaving 10 bases between. CDR3 residues: CSARVPRGNTEAFF. CDR3 DNA sequence: TGCAGTGCTAGAGTGCCCCGGGGGAACACTGAAGCTTTCTTT.

In its sample, this clonotype was seen many times. The chain joins TRBV20-1 to TRBJ1-5; 8 positions match TRBD1. The junction had 6 bases not matched to a gene; V was cut back by 6 bases and J by 2 bases. Germline V gives CDR1 DFQATT, CDR2 SNEGSKA (reference sequence). This CDR3 region has 14 residues. This chain's CDR3 is CSATTGVGNQPQHF. The CDR3 DNA follows: TGCAGTGCCACGACAGGGGTCGGCAATCAGCCCCAGCATTTT.

This chain links TRBV12-3 or TRBV12-4 with TRBJ1-2; D may be TRBD1 (5 bases). The CDR3 has 12 amino acids. V was pared by 5 bases and J by 7 bases, with 11 bases between. The CDR3 region is CASSNRFSGYTF. The DNA of the CDR3 is TGTGCCAGCAGTAACAGGTTTTCTGGCTACACCTTC.

This clonotype was recorded only once. CDR3 DNA sequence: TGCGCCAGCAGCCAAGTAAGGGGACAGGGGACCTATGGCTACACCTTC. Translation gives CASSQVRGQGTYGYTF. The rearrangement links TRBV4-1 to TRBJ1-2, with 10 bases fitting TRBD1. Germline V lookup: CDR1 MGHRA, CDR2 YSYEKL. V lost 1 base, J lost 4 bases, and 6 bases stayed unmatched. This CDR3 is 16 amino acids long.

Turning to this clonotype: The junction differs from germline at one of its ends, possibly a read error. The gene calls are TRBV12-3 or TRBV12-4 and TRBJ1-4, with 7 positions matching TRBD1. CDR3 length equals 15 residues. CDR3 in amino acids: CASSFPGQPNEKLFF. The CDR3 DNA reads TGTGCCAGCAGTTTTCCGGGACAGCCTAATGAAAAGCTGTTTTTT.

The chain couples TRBV7-3 to TRBJ2-5; TRBD2 agrees at 7 bases. The CDR3 has 15 residues. Germline V gene data show CDR1 as SGHTA and CDR2 as FQGTGA. J lost 2 bases, V lost 4 bases, and 7 bases had no gene match. CDR3 in amino acids: CASSSVGGGQETQYF. The CDR3 DNA reads as TGTGCCAGCAGCTCAGTAGGCGGGGGTCAAGAGACCCAGTACTTC. Supplemented by reference TRBV7-3 and TRBJ2-5, the full variable domain reads GAGVSQTPSNKVTEKGKYVELRCDPISGHTALYWYRQSLGQGPEFLIYFQGTGAADDSGLPNDRFFAVRPEGSVSTLKIQRTERGDSAVYLCASSSVGGGQETQYFGPGTRLLVL.

The chain uses TRBV12-3 or TRBV12-4 and TRBJ2-5; D remains unclear. V dropped 5 bases and J dropped 4 bases, with 17 bases sitting between them. This CDR3 region has 15 residues. CDR3 in DNA: TGTGCCAGCAGTACAGATGCGGTGGGTAGAGAGACCCAGTACTTC. Protein: CASSTDAVGRETQYF.

Comments on this clonotype: A much larger clone sits a single nucleotide away, making a read error possible. The V and J genes are TRBV4-1 and TRBJ2-6, with D possibly matching TRBD1 (5 bases). The CDR3 extends over 18 amino acids. Germline-derived CDR1 and CDR2 are MGHRA and YSYEKL. V lost 5 bases to trimming and J lost 0 bases, with 17 bases between them. The CDR3 DNA is TGCGCCAGCAGCTCCCGACAGTTTGCTCGCTCTGGGGCCAACGTCCTGACTTTC. It yields the protein CASSSRQFARSGANVLTF.

This clonotype was detected many times. This sequence joins TRBV7-3 and TRBJ1-1, with D unclear. Germline V CDR1 and CDR2: SGHTA, FQGTGA. The CDR3 contains 13 residues. V lost 2 bases to trimming and J lost 5 bases, with 9 bases between them. In DNA form, the CDR3 reads TGTGCCAGCAGCTTAGTTGTGAGTACTGAAGCTTTCTTT. Its translation is CASSLVVSTEAFF. Full variable domain (remainder filled in from reference TRBV7-3 and TRBJ1-1): GAGVSQTPSNKVTEKGKYVELRCDPISGHTALYWYRQSLGQGPEFLIYFQGTGAADDSGLPNDRFFAVRPEGSVSTLKIQRTERGDSAVYLCASSLVVSTEAFFGQGTRLTVV.

This chain connects TRBV7-8 to TRBJ1-1, with TRBD1 matching over 7 bases. Germline-derived CDR1 and CDR2 are SGHVS and FQNEAQ. The CDR3 runs 17 residues. The ends lost 5 bases at V and 2 bases at J; junction bases unmatched: 14. The DNA of the CDR3 is TGTGCCAGCAGCATATGGACAGGCAGCTCTGGAAACACTGAAGCTTTCTTT. This encodes CASSIWTGSSGNTEAFF.

Comment on this clonotype: It is likely a read error, because the conserved phenylalanine at the end of the CDR3 is missing. This chain connects TRBV2 to TRBJ1-3; D is undetermined. This CDR3 has 15 residues. The germline V gene has CDR1 SNHLY and CDR2 FYNNEI. DNA for the CDR3: TGTGCCAGCAGCTTAGAACCCCAAAGAGGAAACAACATATATGTT. This codes for CASSLEPQRGNNIYV.

The rearrangement uses TRBV15 and TRBJ1-5, with TRBD1 matching over 8 bases. V lost 3 bases to trimming and J lost 6 bases; unmatched junction nucleotides: 10. Germline V gene lookup returns CDR1 LNHNV and CDR2 YYDKDF (reference sequence). The length of the CDR3 is 16 residues. CDR3 coding DNA: TGTGCCACCAGCAGTTACGGACAGGGTCAGGGTCAGCCCCAGCATTTT. This gives the protein CATSSYGQGQGQPQHF.

Note on this clonotype: At one end the junction does not follow the germline gene, possibly because of a read error. The V call is TRBV5-1, the J call TRBJ2-1; a weak D match, TRBD2 (5 bases). The CDR3 extends over 12 amino acids. Germline values: CDR1 SGHRS, CDR2 YFSETQ. CDR3 sequence reads: CASNLRSGEQFF. The CDR3 coding sequence is TGCGCCAGCAACTTGAGGAGCGGTGAGCAGTTCTTC.

The chain is built from TRBV7-3 and TRBJ1-1; 12 nucleotides line up with TRBD1. There are 15 residues in the CDR3. From germline, CDR1 is SGHTA and CDR2 FQGTGA. J lost 8 bases, V lost 2 bases, and 6 bases had no gene match. The DNA for the CDR3 is TGTGCCAGCAGCTTACCCGTGGGACAGGGGGCAGAAGCTTTCTTT. It codes for CASSLPVGQGAEAFF.

The gene calls are TRBV24-1 and TRBJ1-5; 7 bases fit TRBD1. With 2 bases clipped from V and 0 bases from J, the junction kept 3 bases outside the gene matches. Germline CDR1 and CDR2: KGHDR and SFDVKD. The length of the CDR3 is 16 residues. The CDR3 loop reads CATSDSGTASNQPQHF. DNA of the CDR3: TGTGCCACCAGTGATTCAGGGACAGCTAGCAATCAGCCCCAGCATTTT.

The rearrangement links TRBV2 to TRBJ2-7, with a possible D match to TRBD2 (5 bases). The V gene lost 2 bases and the J gene lost 3 bases, with 14 bases spanning the gap. This CDR3 is built from 15 residues. Germline V lookup: CDR1 SNHLY, CDR2 FYNNEI. This chain's CDR3 is CASSELGGPIYEQYF. The CDR3 DNA follows: TGTGCCAGCAGTGAATTGGGCGGGCCCATCTACGAGCAGTACTTC. Complete variable domain (other parts from reference TRBV2 and TRBJ2-7): EPEVTQTPSHQVTQMGQEVILRCVPISNHLYFYWYRQILGQKVEFLVSFYNNEISEKSEIFDDQFSVERPDGSNFTLKIRSTKLEDSAMYFCASSELGGPIYEQYFGPGTRLTVT.

This clonotype was seen a few times. V and J are TRBV2 and TRBJ2-3; TRBD2 aligns across 7 bases. Germline CDR1 SNHLY, CDR2 FYNNEI. V was pared by 4 bases and J by 2 bases, with 3 bases of the junction left unmatched. This CDR3 spans 14 amino acids. The CDR3 sequence: CASSVLADTDTQYF. The CDR3, as DNA: TGTGCCAGCAGTGTGCTAGCGGACACAGATACGCAGTATTTT.

In nucleotides, the CDR3 is TGTGCCAGCAGCCTTCAGACAGTGAACAATGAGCAGTACTTC. Protein sequence: CASSLQTVNNEQYF. The chain recombines TRBV7-2 with TRBJ2-7; perhaps TRBD1 as D (5 bases). V was cut by 5 bases and J by 7 bases, with 18 bases left in between. Germline assignment: CDR1 SGHTA and CDR2 FQGNSA. The CDR3 is made up of 14 amino acids.

This chain links TRBV19 with TRBJ2-1; 9 positions agree with TRBD2. CDR3 size: 16 residues. V lost 6 bases to trimming and J lost 9 bases; unmatched junction nucleotides: 15. Looked up from germline, CDR1 is LNHDA and CDR2 is SQIVND (reference sequence). CDR3 in DNA: TGTGCCAGTAGCGTAAGGACTGGCGGGGGGGCCTTTGAGCAGTTCTTC. Amino acid sequence: CASSVRTGGGAFEQFF.

This clonotype was found once. This sequence joins TRBV7-2 and TRBJ2-1; 10 bases line up with TRBD2. Germline V lookup: CDR1 SGHTA, CDR2 FQGNSA. There are 16 residues in the CDR3. With V trimmed by 4 bases and J by 7 bases, 10 bases remained unmatched. In DNA form, the CDR3 reads TGTGCCAGCAGCTCCCCCCGACTAGCGGGCACTAATGAGCAGTTCTTC. Translating gives CASSSPRLAGTNEQFF.

As regards this clonotype: An end of the junction differs from the germline gene, which may be a read error. In DNA form, the CDR3 reads TGTGCCAGCAGCGAATCCGGGACAAGGGTTAAAGCTTTCTTT. It is translated as CASSESGTRVKAFF. The chain couples TRBV25-1 to TRBJ1-1; tentatively, D is TRBD1 (6 bases). The germline CDR1 and CDR2 sequences are MGHDK and SYGVNS. This CDR3 has 14 residues.

With respect to this clonotype: The limits of the CDR3 on the DNA are not certain, so only TCRdb's listed CDR3 is given. V usage is TRBV7-2 and J usage is TRBJ1-2. Germline CDR1 is SGHTA and CDR2 is FQGNSA. With termini counted, the CDR3 has 15 amino acids. CDR3 residues: CASSFGRDGQFFGTF.

This clonotype has a handful of counts. A read error is possible here, since a much larger clone lies one base away. This is likely a read error, given that the CDR3 carries no conserved phenylalanine or tryptophan at its end. This chain links TRBV2 with TRBJ2-4; the D is unclear. V was cut by 8 bases and J by 0 bases, with 5 bases left in between. The CDR3 spans 12 residues. Germline V gene lookup returns CDR1 SNHLY and CDR2 FYNNEI. The CDR3 spells CASSLAKNIQYS. CDR3 sequence (DNA): TGTGCCAGCTCTTTAGCCAAAAACATTCAGTACTCC.

Worth noting for this clonotype: This could be a read error, since a much larger clone is one nucleotide away. The V call is TRBV9, the J call TRBJ2-4, with 7 bases that match TRBD1. This CDR3 region has 14 residues. Trimming took 0 bases from V and 9 from J; bases not matched to a gene: 6. The germline CDR1 and CDR2 sequences are SGDLS and YYNGEE. The CDR3 nucleotides read TGTGCCAGCAGCGTAGAAGGCAGGGGGAGCATTCAGTACTTC. This gives the protein CASSVEGRGSIQYF.

The chain couples TRBV7-3 to TRBJ1-2; 7 bases map to TRBD1. Germline CDR1 is SGHTA and CDR2 is FQGTGA. V trimming: 5 bases; J trimming: 11 bases; junction bases outside the gene matches: 20. CDR3 length: 16 amino acids. The CDR3 region has the DNA TGTGCCAGCAGCCTAGCGGGAGGCACACAGGGGAGAGGATACACCTTC. Its translation: CASSLAGGTQGRGYTF.

This chain links TRBV19 with TRBJ1-5; D is unclear. V dropped 3 bases and J dropped 0 bases, with 9 bases sitting between them. Germline CDR1 and CDR2: LNHDA and SQIVND (reference sequence). The CDR3 runs 15 residues. The CDR3 nucleotides are TGTGCCAGTAGTATCTCGGGAAATAGCAATCAGCCCCAGCATTTT. Protein: CASSISGNSNQPQHF.